Following are 11 T cell receptor beta chains from one sample sequenced in a study of blood T cell repertoires in COVID-19. Sequencing used immunoSEQ multiplex PCR; TCRdb keeps in-frame clones, though not all of them. The table has 160,000 or so clones, around 83% seen once; the top ten hold around 13%. Material: peripheral blood. These receptors all stem from a man between 65 and 85 years old who had recovered from COVID-19.

This clone was recorded only once. The chain joins TRBV7-6 to TRBJ1-3; 10 bases match TRBD1. The CDR3 sequence is 16 residues long. The germline V gene has CDR1 SGHVS and CDR2 FNYEAQ. V lost 1 base to trimming and J lost 2 bases; unmatched junction nucleotides: 2. The CDR3 is CASSLGGTGAGNTIYF. The CDR3 DNA reads as TGTGCCAGCAGCTTAGGCGGGACAGGGGCTGGAAACACCATATATTTT.

This chain uses TRBV6-5 with TRBJ2-2; D unresolved. The CDR3 spans 13 residues. Between the trimmed V and J ends, which lost 8 bases and 2 bases, there was a span of 9 bases. Germline CDR1 and CDR2: MNHEY and SVGAGI. CDR3 DNA: TGTGCCAGCTCGACTCATAACACCGGGGAGCTGTTTTTT. Protein product: CASSTHNTGELFF.

The CDR3 loop is CSVEGLTNGDRGIYNEQFF. CDR3 coding DNA: TGCAGCGTTGAAGGACTTACTAACGGAGACAGGGGAATATACAATGAGCAGTTCTTC. The chain couples TRBV29-1 to TRBJ2-1; 8 bases agree with TRBD1. Germline V gene data show CDR1 as SQVTM and CDR2 as ANQGSEA. The CDR3 has 19 residues. The J segment lost 4 bases and the V segment lost 1 base, leaving 18 bases of the junction unmatched.

This clone appeared a few times. The chain has TRBV5-1 and TRBJ1-1, with unresolved D. V lost 0 bases and J 3 bases, leaving 12 bases between the germline ends. The CDR3 extends over 15 amino acids. CDR1 is SGHRS, CDR2 YFSETQ, per germline. The CDR3 reads CASSLVTGVYTEAFF. Here the CDR3 DNA reads TGCGCCAGCAGCTTGGTAACGGGTGTGTACACTGAAGCTTTCTTT.

The chain links TRBV19 to TRBJ1-1; TRBD1 is a possible D gene (6 bases). The CDR3 length is 14 residues. CDR1 and CDR2 (germline): LNHDA, SQIVND (reference sequence). Trimming took off 2 bases at V and 5 bases at J, with 12 bases between the two ends. CDR3 coding DNA: TGTGCCAGTAGTATAAGCGAGAGGGGGACTGAAGCTTTCTTT. This sequence encodes CASSISERGTEAFF. The full variable domain, completed using reference TRBV19 and TRBJ1-1, is DGGITQSPKYLFRKEGQNVTLSCEQNLNHDAMYWYRQDPGQGLRLIYYSQIVNDFQKGDIAEGYSVSREKKESFPLTVTSAQKNPTAFYLCASSISERGTEAFFGQGTRLTVV.

This chain uses TRBV6-5 with TRBJ2-4; 7 positions match TRBD2. In germline, CDR1 is MNHEY, CDR2 SVGAGI. There are 14 residues in the CDR3. J gave up 3 bases and V 6 bases, and 5 bases lay outside the gene matches. The CDR3 sequence: CASREGGSKNIQYF. DNA for the CDR3: TGTGCCAGCAGGGAGGGCGGGAGCAAAAACATTCAGTACTTC.

The chain recombines TRBV7-2 with TRBJ2-1, with TRBD1 matching 8 bases. The germline gives CDR1 SGHTA, CDR2 FQGNSA. J lost 10 bases, V lost 2 bases, and 16 bases had no gene match. The CDR3 covers 17 residues. The CDR3 loop is CASSLKLAGQGINEQFF. CDR3 DNA: TGTGCCAGCAGCTTAAAGCTGGCCGGACAGGGAATAAACGAGCAGTTCTTC. Based on the CDR3 plus reference TRBV7-2 and TRBJ2-1, the full variable domain is GAGVSQSPSNKVTEKGKDVELRCDPISGHTALYWYRQSLGQGLEFLIYFQGNSAPDKSGLPSDRFSAERTGGSVSTLTIQRTQQEDSAVYLCASSLKLAGQGINEQFFGPGTRLTVL.

CDR3 nucleotides: TGTGCCAGCAGCCCTACTAGCGACCCTGGGACCGGGGAGCTGTTTTTT. Amino acid sequence: CASSPTSDPGTGELFF. This sequence joins TRBV3-1 (or the pseudogene TRBV3-2) and TRBJ2-2; 7 bases line up with TRBD2. CDR3 size: 16 residues. V was pared by 4 bases and J by 5 bases, with 10 bases of the junction left unmatched. Germline V lookup: CDR1 LGHDT, CDR2 YNNKEL (reference sequence).

The chain joins TRBV6-2 or TRBV6-3 to TRBJ2-4; D perhaps matches TRBD2 (6 bases). Germline lookup yields CDR1 MNHEY and CDR2 SVGEGT. The V and J ends lost 2 bases and 0 bases respectively, with 11 bases between them. CDR3 length: 16 amino acids. In DNA, the CDR3 is TGTGCCAGCAGTTACATGGCTAGCGTAGCCAAAAACATTCAGTACTTC. The encoded protein is CASSYMASVAKNIQYF.

This clone was counted only a few times. The chain carries TRBV2 and TRBJ1-6; no reliable D call. V lost 4 bases to trimming and J lost 8 bases, with 9 bases between them. This CDR3 has 13 amino acids. The germline gives CDR1 SNHLY, CDR2 FYNNEI. CDR3 sequence reads: CASSVAADSPLHF. The CDR3 DNA sequence: TGTGCCAGCAGTGTGGCAGCGGATTCACCCCTCCACTTT.

This clone has a handful of counts. The genes are TRBV19 and TRBJ2-2; the match to TRBD2 covers 10 bases. Germline lookup yields CDR1 LNHDA and CDR2 SQIVND (reference sequence). V lost 3 bases, J lost 7 bases, and 5 bases stayed unmatched. The CDR3 loop spans 15 amino acids. Here the CDR3 reads CASSIGLAANGELFF. In nucleotides, the CDR3 is TGTGCCAGTAGTATCGGACTAGCGGCGAACGGGGAGCTGTTTTTT.